Each of the 7 T cell receptor beta chains below was sequenced from the same sample in a study of cytomegalovirus exposure and HLA in healthy donors. The PCR ran on 60 Vbeta and 13 Jbeta primers. Produced via immunoSEQ multiplex PCR; TCRdb's table is partial and in-frame only. The table shows about 180,000 clones, with more than 75% occurring only once. Sample: PBMCs. The origin of the receptors is a woman in her 30s in good health and CMV-seropositive.

The gene calls are TRBV30 and TRBJ2-3, with no clear D. CDR1 is GTSNPN and CDR2 is SVGIG in the germline V gene (reference sequence). With 1 base removed from V and 2 bases from J, the gap between germline ends came to 22 bases. This CDR3 has 18 residues. This chain's CDR3 is CAWSATNDSTSNTDTQYF. The CDR3 nucleotides are TGTGCCTGGAGTGCTACTAATGACTCGACCAGTAACACAGATACGCAGTATTTT.

This chain joins TRBV10-1 and TRBJ2-1; 10 bases map to TRBD2. The CDR3 loop spans 16 amino acids. Per germline, CDR1 WNHNN and CDR2 SYGVQD (reference sequence). J gave up 9 bases and V 6 bases, and 14 bases lay outside the gene matches. The DNA of the CDR3 is TGCGCCAGCAGCTCCCGACTAGCGGGCGTAGGGGGTGAGCAGTTCTTC. This gives the protein CASSSRLAGVGGEQFF.

The chain joins TRBV7-9 to TRBJ2-7, with D maybe TRBD2 (7 bases). V lost 5 bases, J lost 3 bases, and 17 bases lay in between. The germline V gene has CDR1 SEHNR and CDR2 FQNEAQ (reference sequence). The CDR3 has 15 amino acids. In nucleotides, the CDR3 is TGTGCCAGCAGCCCCCTGAGGGGGGGAAACTACGAGCAGTACTTC. This gives the protein CASSPLRGGNYEQYF. The full variable domain, completed using reference TRBV7-9 and TRBJ2-7, is DTGVSQNPRHKITKRGQNVTFRCDPISEHNRLYWYRQTLGQGPEFLTYFQNEAQLEKSRLLSDRFSAERPKGSFSTLEIQRTEQGDSAMYLCASSPLRGGNYEQYFGPGTRLTVT.

The V gene is TRBV11-3, the J gene TRBJ1-1; D not resolved. V was cut by 2 bases and J by 8 bases, with 6 bases left in between. The CDR3 has 11 residues. Germline CDR1 SGHNT, CDR2 YENEEA. CDR3 amino acids: CASSLFEEAFF. Written as DNA, the CDR3 is TGTGCCAGCAGCTTATTTGAGGAAGCTTTCTTT.

The chain uses TRBV5-6 and TRBJ1-6; TRBD1 agrees at 12 bases. Germline assignment: CDR1 SGHDT and CDR2 YYEEEE. Losses at the gene ends were 3 bases for V and 12 bases for J; bases not matched to a gene: 10. The length of the CDR3 is 16 residues. CDR3: CASSSPGQGALGPLHF. CDR3 in DNA: TGTGCCAGCAGCTCGCCGGGACAGGGGGCACTCGGACCCCTCCACTTT.

The chain employs TRBV9 and TRBJ1-2; 11 bases match TRBD1. The length of the CDR3 is 16 residues. CDR1 and CDR2 from the germline V gene are SGDLS and YYNGEE. Trimming took 3 bases from V and 8 from J; bases not matched to a gene: 12. In DNA, the CDR3 is TGTGCCAGCAGCGCCCCCAGGACAGGGGGCGTGAAAGGCTACACCTTC. Its translation is CASSAPRTGGVKGYTF.

The chain links TRBV9 to TRBJ2-3; D remains ambiguous. V lost 1 base and J lost 4, with 10 bases in between. CDR1 SGDLS and CDR2 YYNGEE come from the germline V gene. The CDR3 contains 14 residues. The CDR3 region is CASSVHPAADTQYF. The CDR3 nucleotides read TGTGCCAGCAGCGTACACCCGGCGGCAGATACGCAGTATTTT.